This T cell receptor beta chain was documented in a study of TIL therapy for anti-PD-1-resistant metastatic lung cancer (dated by TCRdb to about 2021). General notes on the study: Before any PD-1/PD-L1 blockade was given, tumors were harvested, nivolumab was then administered, and patients who progressed went on to receive lymphodepletion, an infusion of expanded TIL, and IL-2. A median age of approximately 50 years (range about 35-80) and a median tumor PD-L1 proportion score of 4.5% to 6.5% were recorded among enrolled patients. Most of the cohort had lung adenocarcinoma, including a few EGFR-mutant tumors and two ALK-rearranged tumors, and half of the patients were either current or former smokers. Across the cohort, whole-exome sequencing showed a median non-synonymous tumor mutation burden of approximately 1.5 mutations per megabase. Tumor and peripheral blood T cell receptor beta sequencing was used to track clonotypes across tumor, expanded TIL product and serial blood samples. Points the paper makes about the study in general: Because the cohort was highly selected, with more treatment-naive, never-smoker and oncogene-addicted patients than is typical, generalizability is limited. Infused TIL clonotypes partially replaced the baseline peripheral repertoire then decayed over months, with no apparent association between persistence and response. The study protocol defined all tumor marker inferences as exploratory.

This clone has only one observation. Its antigen has not been determined. No much larger clone is present one base from it, and per-base qualities are unavailable. Via the germline V gene, CDR1 is KGHSH and CDR2 LQKENI. V sheds 8 bases and J sheds 0 bases, leaving 5 bases between their ends. Including the terminal cysteine and phenylalanine, the CDR3 comprises 13 residues. Only the CDR3 region is kept as DNA, spanning 39 bases read in frame from base 1. The time point label on this specimen signifies: pre-treatment sample, taken before nivolumab and TIL therapy. A phase I trial run at two centers enrolled adults with stage 4 NSCLC between October 2017 and 2020. Samples were obtained from a single-arm, open-label phase I trial in which tumor-infiltrating lymphocyte therapy with nivolumab was evaluated in advanced non-small cell lung cancer. Blood mononuclear cells from EDTA tubes were isolated by Ficoll gradient, snap-frozen as pellets, and DNA was extracted with a Qiagen mini-prep kit.

TCR beta CDR3 regions were amplified from genomic DNA by bias-controlled multiplex PCR with the immunoSEQ v3 hsTCRB kit. An Illumina NextSeq 500 was used to sequence the TCR libraries, reaching some 2 million read pairs at survey level or about 4.5-6 million at deep level. The study's processing was this. The immunoSEQ Analyzer software assigned V, D and J genes, filtered out non-productive sequences, and reported clonality. To compare repertoires between infused TIL and blood, productive Simpson clonality was used along with the Morisita overlap index of productive TRB rearrangements. Absolute clonotype counts in blood were estimated by multiplying the lymphocyte count by the CD3+ fraction and by the productive frequency of the clone. TCRdb holds this immuneACCESS table with in-frame rearrangements only. Some clones are missing; in checked studies, unresolved V genes explain under half, and the rest has no known cause. V, J and clone size are those of that table, while D and trimming were read from the DNA. This sample comprises some 60,000 clones, about 73% of them detected only once. 1.5% to 2% of the sample lies in the top ten.

Recombination linked TRBV18 to TRBJ1-6, with no reliable assignment of the D segment. The receptor comes from a person between 25 and 80 years old with non-small cell lung cancer. Specimen: blood, collected at baseline. The CDR3 is CASASSYNSPLHF. The nucleotides are TGTGCCAGCGCTAGCTCCTATAATTCACCCCTCCACTTT.